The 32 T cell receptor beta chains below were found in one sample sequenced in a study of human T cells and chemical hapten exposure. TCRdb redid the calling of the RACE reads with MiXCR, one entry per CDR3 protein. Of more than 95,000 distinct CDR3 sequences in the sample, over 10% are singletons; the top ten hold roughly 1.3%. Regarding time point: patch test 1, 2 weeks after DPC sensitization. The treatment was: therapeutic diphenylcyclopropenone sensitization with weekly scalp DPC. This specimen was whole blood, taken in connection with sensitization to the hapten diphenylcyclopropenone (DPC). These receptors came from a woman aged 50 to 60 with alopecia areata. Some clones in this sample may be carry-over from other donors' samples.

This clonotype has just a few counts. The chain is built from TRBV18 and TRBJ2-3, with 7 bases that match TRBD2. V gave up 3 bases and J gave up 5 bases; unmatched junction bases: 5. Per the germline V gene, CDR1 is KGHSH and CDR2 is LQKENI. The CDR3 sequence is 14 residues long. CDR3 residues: CASSPGRGVDTQYF. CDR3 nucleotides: TGTGCCAGCTCACCGGGACGGGGGGTAGATACGCAGTATTTT.

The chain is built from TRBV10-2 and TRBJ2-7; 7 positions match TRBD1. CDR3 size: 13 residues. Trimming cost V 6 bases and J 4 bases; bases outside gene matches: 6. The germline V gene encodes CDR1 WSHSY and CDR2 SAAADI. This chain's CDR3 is CASSRDSLYEQYF. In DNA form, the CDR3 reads TGCGCCAGCAGCCGGGACAGTTTGTACGAGCAGTACTTC.

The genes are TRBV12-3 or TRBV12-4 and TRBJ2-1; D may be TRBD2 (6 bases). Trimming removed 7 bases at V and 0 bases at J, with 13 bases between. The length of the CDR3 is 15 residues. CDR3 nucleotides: TGTGCCAGCACTGGGGGGTCGAGCTCCTACAATGAGCAGTTCTTC. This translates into CASTGGSSSYNEQFF.

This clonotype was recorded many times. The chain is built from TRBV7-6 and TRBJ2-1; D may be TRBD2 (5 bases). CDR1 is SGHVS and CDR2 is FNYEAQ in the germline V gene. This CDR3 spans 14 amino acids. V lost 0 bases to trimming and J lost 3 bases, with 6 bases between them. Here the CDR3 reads CASSLAGSYNEQFF. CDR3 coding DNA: TGTGCCAGCAGCTTAGCTGGGAGCTACAATGAGCAGTTCTTC. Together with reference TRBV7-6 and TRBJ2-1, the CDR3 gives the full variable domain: GAGVSQSPRYKVTKRGQDVALRCDPISGHVSLYWYRQALGQGPEFLTYFNYEAQQDKSGLPNDRFSAERPEGSISTLTIQRTEQRDSAMYRCASSLAGSYNEQFFGPGTRLTVL.

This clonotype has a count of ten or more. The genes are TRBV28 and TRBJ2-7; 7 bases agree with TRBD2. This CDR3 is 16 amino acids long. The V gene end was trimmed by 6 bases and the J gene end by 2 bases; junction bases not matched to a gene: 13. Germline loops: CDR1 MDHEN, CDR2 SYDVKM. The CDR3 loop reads CASSIPLARDPYEQYF. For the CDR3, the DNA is TGTGCCAGCAGCATCCCACTAGCGCGAGATCCCTACGAGCAGTACTTC.

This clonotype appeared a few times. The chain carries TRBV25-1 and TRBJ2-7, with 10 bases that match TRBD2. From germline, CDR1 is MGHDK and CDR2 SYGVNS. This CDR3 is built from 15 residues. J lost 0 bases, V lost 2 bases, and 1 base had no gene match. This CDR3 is CASSELAGVSYEQYF. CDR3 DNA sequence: TGTGCCAGCAGTGAACTAGCGGGGGTCTCCTACGAGCAGTACTTC.

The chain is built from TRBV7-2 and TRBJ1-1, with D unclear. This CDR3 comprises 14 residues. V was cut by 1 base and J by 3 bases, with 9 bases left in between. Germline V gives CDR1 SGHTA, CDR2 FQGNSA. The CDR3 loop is CASSLERADTEAFF. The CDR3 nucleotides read TGTGCCAGCAGCTTAGAGAGGGCGGACACTGAAGCTTTCTTT.

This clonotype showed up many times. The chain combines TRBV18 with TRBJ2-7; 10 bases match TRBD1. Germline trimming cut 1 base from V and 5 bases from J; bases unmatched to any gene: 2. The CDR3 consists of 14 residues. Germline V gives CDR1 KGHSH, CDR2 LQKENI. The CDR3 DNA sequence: TGTGCCAGCTCACCACAGGGACAGGGGAACGAGCAGTACTTC. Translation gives CASSPQGQGNEQYF. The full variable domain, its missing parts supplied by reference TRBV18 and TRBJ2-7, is NAGVMQNPRHLVRRRGQEARLRCSPMKGHSHVYWYRQLPEEGLKFMVYLQKENIIDESGMPKERFSAEFPKEGPSILRIQQVVRGDSAAYFCASSPQGQGNEQYFGPGTRLTVT.

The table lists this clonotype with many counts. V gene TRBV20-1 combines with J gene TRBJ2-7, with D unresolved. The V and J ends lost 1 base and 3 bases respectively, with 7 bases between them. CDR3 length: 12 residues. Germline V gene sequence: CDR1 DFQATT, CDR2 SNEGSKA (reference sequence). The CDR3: CSARVVGYEQYF. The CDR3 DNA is TGCAGTGCTAGAGTGGTGGGCTACGAGCAGTACTTC.

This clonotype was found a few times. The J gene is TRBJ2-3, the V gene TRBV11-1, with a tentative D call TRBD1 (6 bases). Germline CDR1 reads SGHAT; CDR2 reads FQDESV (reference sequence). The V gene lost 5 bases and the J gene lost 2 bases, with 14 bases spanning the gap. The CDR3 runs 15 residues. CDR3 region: CASSETGIFTDTQYF. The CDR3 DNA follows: TGTGCCAGCAGCGAAACAGGGATTTTCACAGATACGCAGTATTTT.

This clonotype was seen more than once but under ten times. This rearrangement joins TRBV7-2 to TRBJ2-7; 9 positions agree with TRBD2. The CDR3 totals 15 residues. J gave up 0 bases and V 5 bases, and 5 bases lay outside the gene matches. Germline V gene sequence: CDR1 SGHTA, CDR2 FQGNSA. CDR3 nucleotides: TGTGCCAGCAGCGCTAGCGGGGCAAGCTCCTACGAGCAGTACTTC. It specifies CASSASGASSYEQYF.

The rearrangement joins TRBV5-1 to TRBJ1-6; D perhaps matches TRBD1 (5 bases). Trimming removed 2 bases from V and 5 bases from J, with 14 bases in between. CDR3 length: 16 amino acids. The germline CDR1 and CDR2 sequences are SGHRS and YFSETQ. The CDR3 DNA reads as TGCGCCAGCAGCTTCAGATGGGGCAGGGATAATTCACCCCTCCACTTT. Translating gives CASSFRWGRDNSPLHF.

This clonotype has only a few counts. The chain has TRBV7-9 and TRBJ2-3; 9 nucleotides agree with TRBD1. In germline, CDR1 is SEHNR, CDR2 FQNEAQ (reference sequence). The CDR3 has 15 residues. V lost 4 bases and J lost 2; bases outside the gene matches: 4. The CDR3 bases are TGTGCCAGCAGCTACAGGGGGCTCAACACAGATACGCAGTATTTT. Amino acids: CASSYRGLNTDTQYF.

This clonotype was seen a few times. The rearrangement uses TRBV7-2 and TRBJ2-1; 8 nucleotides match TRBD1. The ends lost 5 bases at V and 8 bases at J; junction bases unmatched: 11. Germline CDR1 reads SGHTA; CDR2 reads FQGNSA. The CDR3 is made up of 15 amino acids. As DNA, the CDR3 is TGTGCCAGCAGCCCCCAGGGGGCCTCCGCCCATGAGCAGTTCTTC. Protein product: CASSPQGASAHEQFF.

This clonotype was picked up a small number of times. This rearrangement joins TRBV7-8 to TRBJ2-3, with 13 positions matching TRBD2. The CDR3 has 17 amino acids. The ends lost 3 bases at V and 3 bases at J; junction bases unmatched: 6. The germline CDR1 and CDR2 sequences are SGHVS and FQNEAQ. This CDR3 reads CASSFVGLAGRTDTQYF. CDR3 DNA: TGTGCCAGCAGCTTCGTGGGACTAGCGGGAAGGACAGATACGCAGTATTTT.

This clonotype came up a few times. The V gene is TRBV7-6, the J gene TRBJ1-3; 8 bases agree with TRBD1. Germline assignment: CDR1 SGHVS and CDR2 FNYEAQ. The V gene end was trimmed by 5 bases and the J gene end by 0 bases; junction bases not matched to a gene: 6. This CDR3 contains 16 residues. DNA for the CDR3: TGTGCCAGCAGCAGATCCGGGACAGGCTCTGGAAACACCATATATTTT. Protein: CASSRSGTGSGNTIYF. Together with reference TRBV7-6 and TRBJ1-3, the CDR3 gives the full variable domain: GAGVSQSPRYKVTKRGQDVALRCDPISGHVSLYWYRQALGQGPEFLTYFNYEAQQDKSGLPNDRFSAERPEGSISTLTIQRTEQRDSAMYRCASSRSGTGSGNTIYFGEGSWLTVV.

The CDR3 DNA reads as TGCGCCAGCAGTCAATCTTTGAACCCAGAAAGTCATAATTCACCCCTCCACTTT. Protein product: CASSQSLNPESHNSPLHF. This chain uses TRBV23-1 with TRBJ1-6, with D hard to call. TRBV23-1 is treated as an ORF (open reading frame) with a function not yet certain. The CDR3 is 18 residues long. V lost 0 bases to trimming and J lost 5 bases, with 17 bases between them.

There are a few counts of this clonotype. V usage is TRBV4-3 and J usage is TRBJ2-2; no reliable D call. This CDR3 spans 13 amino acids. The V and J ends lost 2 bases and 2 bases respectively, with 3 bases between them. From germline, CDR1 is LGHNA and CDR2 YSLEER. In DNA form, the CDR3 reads TGCGCCAGCAGCCAACTTAACACCGGGGAGCTGTTTTTT. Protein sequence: CASSQLNTGELFF.

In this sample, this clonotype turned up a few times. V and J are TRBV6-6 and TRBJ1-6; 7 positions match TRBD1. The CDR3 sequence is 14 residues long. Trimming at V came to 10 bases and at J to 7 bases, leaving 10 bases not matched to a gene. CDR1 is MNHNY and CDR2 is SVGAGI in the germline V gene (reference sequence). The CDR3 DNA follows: TGTGCCATCACCAACAGGGGTACGAATTCACCCCTCCACTTT. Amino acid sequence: CAITNRGTNSPLHF.

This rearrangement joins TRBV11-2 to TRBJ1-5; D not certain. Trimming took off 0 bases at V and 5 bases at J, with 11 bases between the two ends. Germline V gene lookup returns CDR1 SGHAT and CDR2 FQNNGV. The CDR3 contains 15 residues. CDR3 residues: CASSLEPVAYQPQHF. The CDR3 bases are TGTGCCAGCAGCTTAGAACCCGTTGCGTATCAGCCCCAGCATTTT. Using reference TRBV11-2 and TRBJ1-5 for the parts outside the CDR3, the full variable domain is EAGVAQSPRYKIIEKRQSVAFWCNPISGHATLYWYQQILGQGPKLLIQFQNNGVVDDSQLPKDRFSAERLKGVDSTLKIQPAKLEDSAVYLCASSLEPVAYQPQHFGDGTRLSIL.

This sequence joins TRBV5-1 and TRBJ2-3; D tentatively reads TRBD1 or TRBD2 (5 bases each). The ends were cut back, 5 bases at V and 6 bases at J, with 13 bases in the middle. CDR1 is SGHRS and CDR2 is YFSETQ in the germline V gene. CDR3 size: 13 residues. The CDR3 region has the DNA TGCGCCAGCAGACTTGGGACCAGGGATACGCAGTATTTT. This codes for CASRLGTRDTQYF.

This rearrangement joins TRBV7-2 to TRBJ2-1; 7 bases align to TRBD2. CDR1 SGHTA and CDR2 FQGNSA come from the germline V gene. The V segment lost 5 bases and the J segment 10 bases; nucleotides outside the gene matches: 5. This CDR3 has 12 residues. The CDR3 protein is CASSLGGQEQFF. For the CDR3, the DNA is TGTGCCAGCAGCCTGGGAGGGCAGGAGCAGTTCTTC.

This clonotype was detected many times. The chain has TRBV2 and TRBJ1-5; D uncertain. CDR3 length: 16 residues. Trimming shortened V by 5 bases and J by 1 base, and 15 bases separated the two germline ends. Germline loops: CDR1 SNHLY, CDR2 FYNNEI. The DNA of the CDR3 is TGTGCCAGCAGTCTACTAGGGATGGTAAGCAATCAGCCCCAGCATTTT. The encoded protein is CASSLLGMVSNQPQHF.

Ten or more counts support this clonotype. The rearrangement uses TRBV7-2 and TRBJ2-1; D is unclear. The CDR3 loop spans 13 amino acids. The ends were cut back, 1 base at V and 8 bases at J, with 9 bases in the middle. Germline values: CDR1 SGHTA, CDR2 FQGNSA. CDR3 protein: CASSLVAADEQFF. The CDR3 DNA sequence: TGTGCCAGCAGCTTAGTTGCGGCGGATGAGCAGTTCTTC.

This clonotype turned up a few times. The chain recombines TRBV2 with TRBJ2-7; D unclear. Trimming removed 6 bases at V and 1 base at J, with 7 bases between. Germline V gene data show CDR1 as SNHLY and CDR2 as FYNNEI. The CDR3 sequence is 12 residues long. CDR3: CASRGRSYEQYF. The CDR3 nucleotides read TGTGCCAGCAGGGGAAGGTCCTACGAGCAGTACTTC.

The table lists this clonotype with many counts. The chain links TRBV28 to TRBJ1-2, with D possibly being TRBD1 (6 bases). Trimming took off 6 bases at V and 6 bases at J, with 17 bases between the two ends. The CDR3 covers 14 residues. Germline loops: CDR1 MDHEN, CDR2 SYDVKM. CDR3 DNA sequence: TGTGCCAGCAGCCTGGCGGGGACATTGGATGGCTACACCTTC. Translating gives CASSLAGTLDGYTF.

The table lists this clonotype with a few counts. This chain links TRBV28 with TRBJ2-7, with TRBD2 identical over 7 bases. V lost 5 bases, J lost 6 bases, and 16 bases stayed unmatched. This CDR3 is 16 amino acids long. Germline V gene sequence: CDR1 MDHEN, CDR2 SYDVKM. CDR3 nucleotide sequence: TGTGCCAGCAGTGCCATCCGGGGCCCCGGGGAGGGCGAGCAGTACTTC. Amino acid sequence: CASSAIRGPGEGEQYF. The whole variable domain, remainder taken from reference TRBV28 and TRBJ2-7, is DVKVTQSSRYLVKRTGEKVFLECVQDMDHENMFWYRQDPGLGLRLIYFSYDVKMKEKGDIPEGYSVSREKKERFSLILESASTNQTSMYLCASSAIRGPGEGEQYFGPGTRLTVT.

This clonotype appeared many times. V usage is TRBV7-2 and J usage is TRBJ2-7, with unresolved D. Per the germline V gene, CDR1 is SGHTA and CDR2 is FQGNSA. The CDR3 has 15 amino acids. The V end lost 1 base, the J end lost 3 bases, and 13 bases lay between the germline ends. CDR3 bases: TGTGCCAGCAGCTTAGTCGGCAGTTCGGACTACGAGCAGTACTTC. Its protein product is CASSLVGSSDYEQYF.

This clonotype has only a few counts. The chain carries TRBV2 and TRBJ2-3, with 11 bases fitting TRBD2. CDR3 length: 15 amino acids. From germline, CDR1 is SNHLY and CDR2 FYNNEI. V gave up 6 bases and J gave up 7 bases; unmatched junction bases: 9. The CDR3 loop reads CASSYLAGGVYTQYF. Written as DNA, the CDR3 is TGTGCCAGCAGCTACCTAGCGGGGGGCGTATATACGCAGTATTTT.

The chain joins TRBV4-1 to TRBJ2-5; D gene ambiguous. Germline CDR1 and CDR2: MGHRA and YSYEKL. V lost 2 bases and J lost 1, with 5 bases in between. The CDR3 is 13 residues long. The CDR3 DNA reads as TGCGCCAGCAGCCAAAGGCCCCAAGAGACCCAGTACTTC. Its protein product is CASSQRPQETQYF.

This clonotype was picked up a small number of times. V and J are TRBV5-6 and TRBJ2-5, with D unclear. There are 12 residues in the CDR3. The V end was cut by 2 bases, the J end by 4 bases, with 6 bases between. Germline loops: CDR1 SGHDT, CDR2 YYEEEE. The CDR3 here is CASSFGPETQYF. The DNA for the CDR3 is TGTGCCAGCAGCTTTGGTCCAGAGACCCAGTACTTC.

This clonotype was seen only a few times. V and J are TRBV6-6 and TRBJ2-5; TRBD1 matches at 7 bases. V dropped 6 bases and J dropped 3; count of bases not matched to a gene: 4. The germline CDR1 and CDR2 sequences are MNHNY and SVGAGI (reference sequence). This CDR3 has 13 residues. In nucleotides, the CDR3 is TGTGCCAGCAGAATTACAGGGGAAGAGACCCAGTACTTC. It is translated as CASRITGEETQYF.